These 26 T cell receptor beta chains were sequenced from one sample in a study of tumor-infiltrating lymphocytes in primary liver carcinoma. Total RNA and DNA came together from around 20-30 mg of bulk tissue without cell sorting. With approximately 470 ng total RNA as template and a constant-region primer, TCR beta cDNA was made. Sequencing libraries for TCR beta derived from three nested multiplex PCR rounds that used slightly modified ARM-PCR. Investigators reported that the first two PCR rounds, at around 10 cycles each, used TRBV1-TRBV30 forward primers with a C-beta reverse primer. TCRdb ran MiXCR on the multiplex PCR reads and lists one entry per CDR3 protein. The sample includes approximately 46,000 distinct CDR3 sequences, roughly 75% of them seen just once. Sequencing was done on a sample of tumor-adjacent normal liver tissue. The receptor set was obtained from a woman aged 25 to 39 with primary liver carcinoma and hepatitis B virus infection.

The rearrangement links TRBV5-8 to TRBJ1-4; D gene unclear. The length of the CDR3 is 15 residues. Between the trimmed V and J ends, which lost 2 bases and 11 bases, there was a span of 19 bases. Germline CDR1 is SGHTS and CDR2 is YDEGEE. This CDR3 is CASSLRFEEGEKLFF. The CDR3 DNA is TGTGCCAGCAGCTTACGGTTTGAGGAAGGTGAGAAACTGTTTTTT. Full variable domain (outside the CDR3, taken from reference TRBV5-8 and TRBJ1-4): EAGVTQSPTHLIKTRGQQATLRCSPISGHTSVYWYQQALGLGLQFLLWYDEGEERNRGNFPPRFSGRQFPNYSSELNVNALELEDSALYLCASSLRFEEGEKLFFGSGTQLSVL.

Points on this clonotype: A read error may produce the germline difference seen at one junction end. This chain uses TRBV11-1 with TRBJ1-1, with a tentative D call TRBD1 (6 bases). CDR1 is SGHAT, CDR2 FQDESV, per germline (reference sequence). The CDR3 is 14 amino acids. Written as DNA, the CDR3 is TGTGACAGCAGATACGGGCAGGGGTACACTGAAGCTTTCTTT. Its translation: CDSRYGQGYTEAFF.

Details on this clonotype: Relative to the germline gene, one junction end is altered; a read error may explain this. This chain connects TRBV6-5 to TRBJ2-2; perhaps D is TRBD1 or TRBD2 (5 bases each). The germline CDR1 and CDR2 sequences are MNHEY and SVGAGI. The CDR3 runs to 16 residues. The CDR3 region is CASSSLGTGNAGELFF. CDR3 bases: TGTGCCAGCAGTTCCTTGGGGACGGGGAACGCCGGGGAGCTGTTTTTT.

CDR3 protein: CASSPSGIGYGYTF. The DNA for the CDR3 is TGCGCCAGCAGCCCTTCCGGGATCGGTTATGGCTACACCTTC. This chain connects TRBV4-1 to TRBJ1-2; unclear D gene. Germline values: CDR1 MGHRA, CDR2 YSYEKL. The CDR3 extends over 14 amino acids. V was pared by 4 bases and J by 5 bases, with 14 bases between.

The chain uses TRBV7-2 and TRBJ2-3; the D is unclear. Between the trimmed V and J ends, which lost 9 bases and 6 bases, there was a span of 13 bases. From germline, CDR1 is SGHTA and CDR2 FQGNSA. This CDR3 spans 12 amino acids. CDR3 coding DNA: TGTGCCAGAAGCCCCTATTCGGATACGCAGTATTTT. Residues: CARSPYSDTQYF.

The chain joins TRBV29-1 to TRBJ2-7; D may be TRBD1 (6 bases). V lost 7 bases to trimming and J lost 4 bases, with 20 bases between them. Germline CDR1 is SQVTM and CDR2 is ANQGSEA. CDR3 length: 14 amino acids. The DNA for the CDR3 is TGCAGCGCCGCCCCGCGACAGGACCCGTACGAGCAGTACTTC. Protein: CSAAPRQDPYEQYF.

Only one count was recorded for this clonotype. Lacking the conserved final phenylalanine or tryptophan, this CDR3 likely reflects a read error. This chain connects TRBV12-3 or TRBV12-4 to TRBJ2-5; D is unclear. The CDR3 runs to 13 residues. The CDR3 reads CASSLEYQGTQYS. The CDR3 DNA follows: TGTGCCAGCAGCCTCGAGTACCAAGGGACCCAGTACTCC.

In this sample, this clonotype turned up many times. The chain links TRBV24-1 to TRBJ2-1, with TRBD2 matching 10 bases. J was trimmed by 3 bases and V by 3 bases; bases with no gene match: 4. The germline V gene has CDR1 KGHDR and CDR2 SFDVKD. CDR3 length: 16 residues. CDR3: CATSDASGSHYNEQFF. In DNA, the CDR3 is TGTGCCACCAGTGATGCTAGCGGGAGTCACTACAATGAGCAGTTCTTC.

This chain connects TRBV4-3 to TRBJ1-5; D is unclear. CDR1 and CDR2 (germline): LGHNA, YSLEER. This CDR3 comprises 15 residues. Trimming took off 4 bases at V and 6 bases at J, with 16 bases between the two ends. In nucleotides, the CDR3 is TGCGCCAGCAGCCTAGATGGCGCGCGGGGTCAGCCCCAGCATTTT. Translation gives CASSLDGARGQPQHF.

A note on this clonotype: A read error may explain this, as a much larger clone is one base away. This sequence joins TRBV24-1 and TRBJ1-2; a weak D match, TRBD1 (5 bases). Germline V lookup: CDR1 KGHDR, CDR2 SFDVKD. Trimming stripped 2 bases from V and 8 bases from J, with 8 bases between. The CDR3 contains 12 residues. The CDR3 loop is CATSDSAGGYTF. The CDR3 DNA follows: TGTGCCACCAGTGATTCGGCAGGGGGCTACACCTTC.

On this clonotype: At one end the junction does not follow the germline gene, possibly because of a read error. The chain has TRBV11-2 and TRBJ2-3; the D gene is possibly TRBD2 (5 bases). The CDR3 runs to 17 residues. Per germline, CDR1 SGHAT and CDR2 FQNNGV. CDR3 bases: TGTGCCAGCGGCCATCGAGGGAGCGGAAGCCTCACAGATACGCTGTATTTT. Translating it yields CASGHRGSGSLTDTLYF. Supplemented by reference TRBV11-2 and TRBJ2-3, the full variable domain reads EAGVAQSPRYKIIEKRQSVAFWCNPISGHATLYWYQQILGQGPKLLIQFQNNGVVDDSQLPKDRFSAERLKGVDSTLKIQPAKLEDSAVYLCASGHRGSGSLTDTLYFGPGTRLTVL.

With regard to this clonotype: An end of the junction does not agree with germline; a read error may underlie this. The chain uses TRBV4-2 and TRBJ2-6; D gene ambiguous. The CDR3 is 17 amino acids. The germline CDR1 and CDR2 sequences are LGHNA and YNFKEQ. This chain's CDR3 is CVSSQYASSSGANVLTF. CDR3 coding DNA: TGTGTCAGCAGCCAATACGCCAGTAGCTCTGGGGCCAACGTCCTGACTTTC.

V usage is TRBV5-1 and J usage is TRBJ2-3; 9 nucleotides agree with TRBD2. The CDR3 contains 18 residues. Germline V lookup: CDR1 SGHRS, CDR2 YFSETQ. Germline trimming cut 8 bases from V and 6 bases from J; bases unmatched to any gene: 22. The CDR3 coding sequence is TGCGCCAGAAGCCTGGGACGAGCGGGAGGCCCGTTAGGGGATACGCAGTATTTT. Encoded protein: CARSLGRAGGPLGDTQYF.

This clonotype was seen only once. The CDR3 region has the DNA TGTGCCAGCAGTTCACCCCACGAGGGACTAGCCTACGAGCAGTACTTC. It encodes CASSSPHEGLAYEQYF. The chain carries TRBV28 and TRBJ2-7; 8 bases match TRBD2. The CDR3 consists of 16 residues. Trimming at V came to 4 bases and at J to 2 bases, leaving 10 bases not matched to a gene. Germline V gene sequence: CDR1 MDHEN, CDR2 SYDVKM.

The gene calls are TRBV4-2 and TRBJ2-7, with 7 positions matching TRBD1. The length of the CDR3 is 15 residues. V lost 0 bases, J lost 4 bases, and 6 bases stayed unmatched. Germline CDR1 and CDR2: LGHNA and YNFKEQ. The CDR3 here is CASSQDWTGTYEQYF. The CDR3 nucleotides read TGTGCCAGCAGCCAAGACTGGACAGGTACTTACGAGCAGTACTTC.

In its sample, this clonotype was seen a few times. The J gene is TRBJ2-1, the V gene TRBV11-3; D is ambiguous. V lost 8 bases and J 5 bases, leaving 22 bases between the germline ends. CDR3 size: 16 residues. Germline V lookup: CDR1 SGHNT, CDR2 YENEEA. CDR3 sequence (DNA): TGTGCCAGCGGGAAGGGCGTAGGCGAAAAGGACAATGAGCAGTTCTTC. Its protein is CASGKGVGEKDNEQFF. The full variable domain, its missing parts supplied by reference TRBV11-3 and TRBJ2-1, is EAGVVQSPRYKIIEKKQPVAFWCNPISGHNTLYWYLQNLGQGPELLIRYENEEAVDDSQLPKDRFSAERLKGVDSTLKIQPAELGDSAVYLCASGKGVGEKDNEQFFGPGTRLTVL.

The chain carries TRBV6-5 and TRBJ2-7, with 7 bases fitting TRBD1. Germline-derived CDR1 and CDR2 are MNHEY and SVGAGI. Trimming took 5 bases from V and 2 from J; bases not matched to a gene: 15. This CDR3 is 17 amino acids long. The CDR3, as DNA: TGTGCCAGCAGTCAGGGGGTTGCTTTATACTTTACCTACGAGCAGTACTTC. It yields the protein CASSQGVALYFTYEQYF.

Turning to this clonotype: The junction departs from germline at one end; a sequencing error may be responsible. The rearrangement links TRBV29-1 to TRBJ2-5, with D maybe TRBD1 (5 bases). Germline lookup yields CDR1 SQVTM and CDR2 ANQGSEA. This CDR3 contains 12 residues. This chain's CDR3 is CSARASHETQCF. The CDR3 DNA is TGCAGCGCCAGGGCCTCCCATGAGACCCAGTGCTTC.

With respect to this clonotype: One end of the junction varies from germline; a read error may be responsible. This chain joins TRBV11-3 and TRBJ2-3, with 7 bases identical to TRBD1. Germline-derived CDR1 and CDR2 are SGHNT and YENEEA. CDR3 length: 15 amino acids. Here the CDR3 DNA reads TGTGTCAGCAGTCCGACAGGGTGGGGAACAGATACGCAGTATTTT. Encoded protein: CVSSPTGWGTDTQYF. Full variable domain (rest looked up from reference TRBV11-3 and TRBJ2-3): EAGVVQSPRYKIIEKKQPVAFWCNPISGHNTLYWYLQNLGQGPELLIRYENEEAVDDSQLPKDRFSAERLKGVDSTLKIQPAELGDSAVYLCVSSPTGWGTDTQYFGPGTRLTVL.

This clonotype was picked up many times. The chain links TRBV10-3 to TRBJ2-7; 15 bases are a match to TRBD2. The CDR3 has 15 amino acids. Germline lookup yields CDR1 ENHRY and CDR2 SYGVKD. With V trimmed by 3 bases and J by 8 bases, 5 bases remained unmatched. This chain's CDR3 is CAISDRTSGRAQQYF. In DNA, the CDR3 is TGTGCCATCAGTGATAGGACTAGCGGGAGGGCCCAGCAGTACTTC.

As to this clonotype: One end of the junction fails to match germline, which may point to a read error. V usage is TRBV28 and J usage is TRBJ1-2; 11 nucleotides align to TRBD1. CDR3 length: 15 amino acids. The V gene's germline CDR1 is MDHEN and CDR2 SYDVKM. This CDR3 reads CARIHGQGANYGYAF. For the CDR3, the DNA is TGTGCCAGAATCCATGGACAGGGGGCTAACTATGGCTACGCCTTC.

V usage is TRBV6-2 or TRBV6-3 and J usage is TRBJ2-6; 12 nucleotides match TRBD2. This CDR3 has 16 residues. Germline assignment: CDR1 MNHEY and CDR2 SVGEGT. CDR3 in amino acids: CTTGLAGFTGANVLTF. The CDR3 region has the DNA TGTACAACCGGACTAGCGGGATTTACTGGGGCCAACGTCCTGACTTTC.

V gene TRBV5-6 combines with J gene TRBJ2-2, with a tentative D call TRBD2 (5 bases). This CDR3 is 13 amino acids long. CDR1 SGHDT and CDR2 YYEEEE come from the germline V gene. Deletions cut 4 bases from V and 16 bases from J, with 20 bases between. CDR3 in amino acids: CASSPRHSGKQFF. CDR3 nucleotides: TGTGCCAGCAGCCCCAGACACTCCGGGAAGCAGTTTTTT.

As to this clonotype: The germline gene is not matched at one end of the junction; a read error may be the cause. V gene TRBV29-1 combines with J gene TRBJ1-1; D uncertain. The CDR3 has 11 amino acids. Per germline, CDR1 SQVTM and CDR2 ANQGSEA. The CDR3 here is CRVGVGTEAFF. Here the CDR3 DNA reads TGTAGGGTTGGGGTGGGCACTGAAGCTTTCTTT. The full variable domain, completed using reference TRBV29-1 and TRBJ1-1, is SAVISQKPSRDICQRGTSLTIQCQVDSQVTMMFWYRQQPGQSLTLIATANQGSEATYESGFVIDKFPISRPNLTFSTLTVSNMSPEDSSIYLCRVGVGTEAFFGQGTRLTVV.

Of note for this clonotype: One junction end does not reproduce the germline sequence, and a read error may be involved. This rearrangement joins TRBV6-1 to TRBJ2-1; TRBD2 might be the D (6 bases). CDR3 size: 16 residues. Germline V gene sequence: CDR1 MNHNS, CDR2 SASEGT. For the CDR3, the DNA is TGTGCCATCAGTGCCCCGGGAGTCAAGGGGAAAAATGAACAGTTCTTC. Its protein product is CAISAPGVKGKNEQFF.

CDR3 region: CASTRGSWGETQYF. The CDR3 DNA is TGTGCCAGCACCAGGGGGTCTTGGGGAGAGACCCAGTACTTC. The rearrangement uses TRBV7-2 and TRBJ2-5; 7 bases map to TRBD1. J gave up 4 bases and V 7 bases, and 9 bases lay outside the gene matches. The germline CDR1 and CDR2 sequences are SGHTA and FQGNSA. There are 14 residues in the CDR3.